The entry that follows covers one T cell receptor (beta chain) sequence. Its antigen is still unknown. Deletions cut 1 base from V and 0 bases from J, with 13 bases between. The CDR3 sequence is 16 residues long. Germline V gene lookup returns CDR1 SGHAT and CDR2 FQNNGV. These data are taken from a study of cytomegalovirus exposure and HLA in healthy donors. Study-wide background: It was reported in a later analysis that the 100 to 150 validation repertoires used the same platform as the approximately 670 first-cohort repertoires. Findings and caveats of the study: It was confirmed in vitro that a few of the CMV-associated chains were specific for CMV antigens.

Assay: immunoSEQ multiplex PCR; the TCRdb copy retains only in-frame clones and omits some. The sample lists approximately 49,000 clones; about 90% were seen once. The chain recombines TRBV11-2 with TRBJ2-7; possibly TRBD2 for D (5 bases). This TCR was sampled from a man between 18 and 29 years old in good health and CMV-seronegative. Sequences were obtained from PBMCs. The CDR3 region is CASSLGASGPSYEQYF. In DNA, the CDR3 is TGTGCCAGCAGCTTAGGGGCCAGCGGCCCCTCCTACGAGCAGTACTTC.